The clone carrying this TCR beta chain was found a few times. Its target is not known. A much larger clone lies a single base off, so this may be a read error. The sample is drawn from a study of T cells in Graves' hyperthyroidism and ophthalmopathy. General observations from the study: Ophthalmopathy onset followed model prediction by a median about 6.5 months.

The CDR3 length is 13 residues. V was clipped by 3 bases and J by 6 bases, with 11 bases between them. Germline values: CDR1 LGHDT, CDR2 YNNKEL (reference sequence). It was RNA transcripts that yielded the amplified TCR beta CDR3 regions. The HTBI primer set was used in a first-round RT-PCR of the TCR CDR3. TCRdb itself ran the multiplex PCR reads through MiXCR, one entry per CDR3 protein. The repertoire holds some 360,000 distinct CDR3 sequences, with 14% as singletons. This rearrangement joins TRBV3-1 to TRBJ1-1; a possible D gene is TRBD1 (5 bases). The source of this sequence is an older woman with Graves' hyperthyroidism. The specimen was blood. CDR3 sequence reads: CASSQGRDSEAFF. In DNA, the CDR3 is TGTGCCAGCAGCCAGGGCAGGGATTCTGAAGCTTTCTTT.